This T cell receptor beta chain emerged from a study of blood T cells in healthy people across ages. CDR1 DFQATT and CDR2 SNEGSKA come from the germline V gene (reference sequence). This CDR3 has 18 residues. Alongside a J-beta primer mix, a sample-barcoded 5' primer served in a second PCR lasting about 7 to 12 cycles. TCRdb processed the 5' RACE reads anew with MiXCR; each CDR3 protein has one entry. Counted here are about 1.1 million distinct CDR3 sequences, roughly two fifths occurring once; the ten biggest clones make up roughly 14%. This clonotype was detected only once. One end of the junction is discordant with germline, which a read error may explain.

The material sequenced was blood. The rearrangement joins TRBV20-1 to TRBJ2-1, with D maybe TRBD2 (7 bases). The source is a man between 18 and 35 years old in good health. The CDR3 loop reads CGARDLMGGRSSYNEQFF. The CDR3 bases are TGCGGTGCTAGAGATCTCATGGGGGGGCGCAGCTCCTACAATGAGCAGTTCTTC.